The rows below give T cell receptor beta chains drawn from one sample of a study of control samples from healthy donors and cancer patients. The assay was immunoSEQ multiplex PCR, and TCRdb's table has in-frame clones only and misses some. The sample shows some 140,000 clones, around nine tenths of them seen only once. The sequenced sample was PBMCs. The receptors derive from a man aged 50-59 years with head and neck cancer. Each CDR3 is given with its conserved first and last residue. The order of the fields is J gene, D gene, V gene, clone size, CDR3 DNA, CDR3 protein. D genes are given only for firm matches. The size of a clone is reported for some rows only, either as once, few or many, or as a class for expanded clones.

>TRBJ1-1|NA|TRBV9|NA
TGTGCCAGCAGCGTAGCCGGTAGCCAAGCTTTCTTT
CASSVAGSQAFF
>TRBJ2-5|NA|TRBV19|NA
TGTGCCAGTAGTGCGCACCTCCAAGAGACCCAGTACTTC
CASSAHLQETQYF
>TRBJ2-7|TRBD1|TRBV27|NA
TGTGCCAGCAGTTTATCATCCTGGGGGACAACAGGGGACGAGCAGTACTTC
CASSLSSWGTTGDEQYF
>TRBJ2-2|NA|TRBV27|NA
TGTGCCAGCAGTTTCTCCCACGGGACGGCTAACACCGGGGAGCTGTTTTTT
CASSFSHGTANTGELFF
>TRBJ2-2|NA|TRBV4-2|once
TGTGCCAGCAGCCCCTCGGGCGGAAACACCGGGGAGCTGTTTTTT
CASSPSGGNTGELFF
>TRBJ1-5|NA|TRBV28|once
TGTGCCAGCAGTTTATTGAATCAGCCCCAGCATTTT
CASSLLNQPQHF
>TRBJ1-1|NA|TRBV9|once
TGTGCCAGCAGCGTATCTCTTGGGAGGGGGGCCACTGAAGCTTTCTTT
CASSVSLGRGATEAFF
>TRBJ2-7|TRBD1|TRBV19|NA
TGTGCCAGTAGTAATACAGGGGGATACGAGCAGTACTTC
CASSNTGGYEQYF
>TRBJ2-3|TRBD1|TRBV18|NA
TGTGCCAGCTCACCACCTGCCGGGACAGGGGGTTGGAGGGGCACAGATACGCAGTATTTT
CASSPPAGTGGWRGTDTQYF
>TRBJ2-1|NA|TRBV7-3|NA
TGTGCCAGCAGCTTGGTCTCGGCCGAATCCAATGAGCAGTTCTTC
CASSLVSAESNEQFF
>TRBJ2-5|NA|TRBV7-2|NA
TGTGCCAGCAGCCCCTCGCGAGGGGCTCAGACCCAGTACTTC
CASSPSRGAQTQYF
>TRBJ2-1|TRBD2|TRBV24-1|NA
TGTGCCACCAGTGATGACAGCGGGAGGTATAGTAATGAGCAGTTCTTC
CATSDDSGRYSNEQFF
>TRBJ1-6|TRBD1|TRBV10-3|NA
TGTGCCACCTTACAGGGGATTAATTCACCCCTCCACTTT
CATLQGINSPLHF
>TRBJ2-5|NA|TRBV5-1|NA
TGCGCCAGCAGAATGGGACAAGGGACCCAGTACTTC
CASRMGQGTQYF
>TRBJ2-3|TRBD2|TRBV30|NA
TGTGCCTGGAGCATTGGAGCGGGGGGCACAGATACGCAGTATTTT
CAWSIGAGGTDTQYF
>TRBJ1-2|NA|TRBV20-1|NA
TGCAGTGCTAGTGCAAAGACAGCGGGCTACACCTTC
CSASAKTAGYTF
>TRBJ1-4|NA|TRBV2|NA
TGTGCCAGCGGGGGGTCTAATGAAAAACTGTTTTTT
CASGGSNEKLFF
>TRBJ2-2|NA|TRBV10-3|NA
TGTGCCATCAGCTCGCCGGGACGACGGGGCGGGGAGCTGTTTTTT
CAISSPGRRGGELFF
>TRBJ2-7|NA|TRBV5-1|NA
TGCGCCAGCAGCTTGGGACGTGGGCCCTCCTACGAGCAGTACTTC
CASSLGRGPSYEQYF
>TRBJ1-3|NA|TRBV2|NA
TGTGCCAGCAGTGGCAGGGGTAACGGAAACACCATATATTTT
CASSGRGNGNTIYF
>TRBJ2-1|TRBD2|TRBV27|NA
TGTGCCAGCAGTTTATTGGGGACTAGCAGTTCCTTCGATGAGCAGTTCTTC
CASSLLGTSSSFDEQFF
>TRBJ2-5|TRBD1|TRBV28|NA
TGTGCCAGCAGTCCCGGACAGGTGGGGTTGGAGACCCAGTACTTC
CASSPGQVGLETQYF
>TRBJ2-1|TRBD2|TRBV2|NA
TGTGCCAGCAGCGGGACTAGCGGGGGGGCAGACTACAATGAGCAGTTCTTC
CASSGTSGGADYNEQFF
>TRBJ2-7|TRBD2|TRBV28|NA
TGTGCCAGCTCGCCCTTTAGACTAGCGGGCTACGAGCAGTACTTC
CASSPFRLAGYEQYF
>TRBJ2-1|NA|TRBV7-9|NA
TGTGCCAGCAGCCCCCACCCTATCAGGGTGGATGAGCAGTTCTTC
CASSPHPIRVDEQFF
>TRBJ2-3|NA|TRBV5-4|NA
TGTGCCAGCAGCCAGGTCTCCTCAGATACGCAGTATTTT
CASSQVSSDTQYF
>TRBJ1-3|NA|TRBV7-8|NA
TGTGCCAGCAGCCTGTCCCGCTCTGGAAACACCATATATTTT
CASSLSRSGNTIYF
>TRBJ2-5|TRBD2|TRBV2|NA
TGTGCCAGCAGTGAAAGGATTCGGAGCGGGGTTCCGGAGACCCAGTACTTC
CASSERIRSGVPETQYF
>TRBJ2-5|NA|TRBV7-2|NA
TGTGCCAGCAGCCCAAATCAGGGGGGCCAAGAGACCCAGTACTTC
CASSPNQGGQETQYF
>TRBJ1-5|NA|TRBV19|NA
TGTGCCAGTAGTTTAGAGGGGGTTCGCAATCAGCCCCAGCATTTT
CASSLEGVRNQPQHF
>TRBJ2-7|NA|TRBV18|NA
TGTGCCAGCTCCCCACCGACCTACGAGCAGTACTTC
CASSPPTYEQYF
>TRBJ2-3|TRBD1|TRBV7-9|few
TGTGCCAGCAGCTTAGCCCCCGGGACAGGGGGCTCCCATACGCAGTATTTT
CASSLAPGTGGSHTQYF
>TRBJ2-1|NA|TRBV27|NA
TGTGCCAGCAGTTTAAGGGGGGCAGGGAAGCATGAGCAGTTCTTC
CASSLRGAGKHEQFF
>TRBJ2-3|NA|TRBV7-9|NA
TGTGCCAGCAGCCCCTTAGAGGATACGCAGTATTTT
CASSPLEDTQYF
>TRBJ2-3|TRBD1|TRBV19|NA
TGTGCCAGGACCCCCGGGACAGGGTTCACAGATACGCAGTATTTT
CARTPGTGFTDTQYF
>TRBJ1-2|TRBD1|TRBV3-1/TRBV3-2|NA
TGTGCCAGCAGTCTACAGGGGGGATCAGGCTACACCTTC
CASSLQGGSGYTF
>TRBJ2-7|TRBD1|TRBV6-5|few
TGTGCCAGCAGTCTCGGGACAGGCGGTACGTGGGAGCAGTACTTC
CASSLGTGGTWEQYF
>TRBJ2-7|NA|TRBV27|NA
TGTGCCAGCAGTTTATCCAACGGCCCCAGAGGCGAGCAGTACTTC
CASSLSNGPRGEQYF
>TRBJ2-3|NA|TRBV4-1|few
TGCGCCAGCAGCCTAGCAGGGGCGGTAGATACGCAGTATTTT
CASSLAGAVDTQYF
>TRBJ2-6|NA|TRBV6-1|NA
TGTGCCAGCAGTGAAGGGAGCTCTGGGGCCAACGTCCTGACTTTC
CASSEGSSGANVLTF
>TRBJ1-4|TRBD1|TRBV5-5|NA
TGTGCCAGCAGCTTAACAGGGGCGGCTAATGAAAAACTGTTTTTT
CASSLTGAANEKLFF
>TRBJ1-2|NA|TRBV7-9|NA
TGTGCCAGCAGCCCCGGCGGGGGCCCAAAGGGCTACACCTTC
CASSPGGGPKGYTF
>TRBJ1-4|NA|TRBV6-1|NA
TGTGCCAGCAGTGAAAGGGCTTCAACCGGGCCGGGTGAAAAACTGTTTTTT
CASSERASTGPGEKLFF
>TRBJ2-7|TRBD1|TRBV7-2|NA
TGTGCCAGCAGCTTTGACAGGGACACCTACGAGCAGTACTTC
CASSFDRDTYEQYF
>TRBJ2-1|NA|TRBV5-4|NA
TGTGCCAGCAGGCGGGACCACGCCAATGAGCAGTTCTTC
CASRRDHANEQFF
>TRBJ2-7|TRBD2|TRBV19|NA
TGTGCCAGTAGCCTAGCGGGGAATTTTGGCGAGCAGTACTTC
CASSLAGNFGEQYF
>TRBJ1-3|NA|TRBV11-2|many
TGTGCCAGCAAAGGATTCTCTGGAAACACCATATATTTT
CASKGFSGNTIYF
>TRBJ1-1|NA|TRBV25-1|few
TGTGCCAGCAGTCTTTCCCTGAACACTGAAGCTTTCTTT
CASSLSLNTEAFF
>TRBJ1-2|NA|TRBV27|NA
TGTGCCAGCAGTCCGTGGGCGGGGGACTATGGCTACACCTTC
CASSPWAGDYGYTF
>TRBJ1-2|TRBD1|TRBV7-9|NA
TGTGCCAGCAGCCTAGACAGGGGACGCTATGGCTACACCTTC
CASSLDRGRYGYTF